This T cell receptor beta chain was sequenced during a study of CD8+CD57+ T cells in acquired aplastic anemia. Flow cytometry had shown expanded CD8+CD57+ cells in the patients chosen for sequencing. In all patients, the disease was severe acquired aplastic anemia. At the time of blood sampling, patients had not yet received any therapy. Germline V gene data show CDR1 as DFQATT and CDR2 as SNEGSKA (reference sequence). V was clipped by 1 base and J by 5 bases; unmatched bases: 5. The CDR3 runs to 15 residues. Study observations and caveats: Significant differences in CD8+ Simpson's diversity were not observed between patients and controls.

Genomic DNA, the template, was used for profiling of the TCR beta VDJ and CDR3. TCRdb called the reads again in MiXCR, with one record for every CDR3 protein. There are under 200,000 distinct CDR3 sequences in the sample; around 48% occur only once, and around 2.9% lies in the top ten. About this clonotype: Its antigen remains unknown.

The chain is built from TRBV20-1 and TRBJ2-5; 12 bases map to TRBD2. The sequenced sample consisted of sorted CD4+, CD8+, or CD8+CD57+ T cells (not recorded which) from PBMCs. The sequence came from a human donor with aplastic anemia. The CDR3 is CSARASGRAGETQYF. CDR3 nucleotide sequence: TGCAGTGCTAGAGCTAGCGGGAGGGCCGGGGAGACCCAGTACTTC.